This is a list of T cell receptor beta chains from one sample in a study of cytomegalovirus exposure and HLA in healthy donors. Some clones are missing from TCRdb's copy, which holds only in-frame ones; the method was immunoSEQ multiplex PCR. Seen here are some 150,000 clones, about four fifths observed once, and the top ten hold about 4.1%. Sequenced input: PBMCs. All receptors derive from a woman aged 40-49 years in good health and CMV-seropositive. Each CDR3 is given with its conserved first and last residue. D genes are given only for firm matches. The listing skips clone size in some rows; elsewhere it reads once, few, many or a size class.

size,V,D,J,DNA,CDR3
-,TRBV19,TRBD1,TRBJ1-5,TGTGCCAGCCAGGGGGCAAGGGACAATCAGCCCCAGCATTTT,CASQGARDNQPQHF
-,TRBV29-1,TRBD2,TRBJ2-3,TGCAGCGTTGTAGCGGGAAACACAGATACGCAGTATTTT,CSVVAGNTDTQYF
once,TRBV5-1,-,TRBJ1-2,TGCGCCAGCAGCTTAGCGGGGGTCTATGGCTACACCTTC,CASSLAGVYGYTF
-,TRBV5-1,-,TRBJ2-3,TGCGCCAGCAGTGGGTCTAGCGTCGTTAGTGATACGCAGTATTTT,CASSGSSVVSDTQYF
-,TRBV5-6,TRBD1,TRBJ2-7,TGTGCCAGCAGCACGGGACAGGGGATGTACGAGCAGTACTTC,CASSTGQGMYEQYF
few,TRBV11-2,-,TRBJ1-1,TGTGCCAGCAGCTTAGATCCATCCCCGAACACTGAAGCTTTCTTT,CASSLDPSPNTEAFF
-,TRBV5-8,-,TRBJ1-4,TGTGCCAGCAGCTTAACAGGGTCAATGAACGGGAAACTGTTTTTT,CASSLTGSMNGKLFF
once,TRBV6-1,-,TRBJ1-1,TGTGCCAGCAGTGAGAGGGGGGAGGGCACTGAAGCTTTCTTT,CASSERGEGTEAFF
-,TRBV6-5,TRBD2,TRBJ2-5,TGTGCCAGCAGTTCCCGACTAGCGGTCCAAGAGACCCAGTACTTC,CASSSRLAVQETQYF
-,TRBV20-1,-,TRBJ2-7,TGCAGTGCGTCGACGGGGGACGAGCAGTACTTC,CSASTGDEQYF
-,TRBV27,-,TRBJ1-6,TGTGCCAGCAGTGTGGACGGGGAGATATTTAATTCACCCCTCCACTTT,CASSVDGEIFNSPLHF
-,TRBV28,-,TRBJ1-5,TGTGCCAGCAGTTTATTTCTCCGAGCTACGGGTAGCAATCAGCCCCAGCATTTT,CASSLFLRATGSNQPQHF
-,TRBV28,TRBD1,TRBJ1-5,TGTGCCAGCAGTCCAAGACAGGGGGCAAGTCAGCCCCAGCATTTT,CASSPRQGASQPQHF
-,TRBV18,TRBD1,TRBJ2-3,TGTGCCAGCTCAAGGACAGGGAGCACAGATACGCAGTATTTT,CASSRTGSTDTQYF
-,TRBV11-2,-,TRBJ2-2,TGTGCCAGCAGCCCCCGGGGAGCCGGGGAGCTGTTTTTT,CASSPRGAGELFF
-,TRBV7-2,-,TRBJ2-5,TGTGCCAGCAGCTCCGACCAAGAGACCCAGTACTTC,CASSSDQETQYF
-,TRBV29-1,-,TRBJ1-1,TGCAGCGTGCCCAGGGGCGCTGAAGCTTTCTTT,CSVPRGAEAFF
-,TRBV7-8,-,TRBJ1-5,TGTGCCAGCGGGCCAGGAGCAGGGGTCAATCAGCCCCAGCATTTT,CASGPGAGVNQPQHF
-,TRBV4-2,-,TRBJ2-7,TGTGCCAGCAGCCAAGAATCAGGCCCCTACGAGCAGTACTTC,CASSQESGPYEQYF
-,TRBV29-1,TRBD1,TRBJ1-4,TGCAGCGTTACCGGGACAGGGCATGAAAAACTGTTTTTT,CSVTGTGHEKLFF
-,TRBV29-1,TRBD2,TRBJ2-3,TGCAGCGTTGAAGTGGCGGGAGGATCGGATACGCAGTATTTT,CSVEVAGGSDTQYF
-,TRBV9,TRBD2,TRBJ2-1,TGTGCCAGCAGCGTAGGGGCTAGCGGAGATTACAATGAGCAGTTCTTC,CASSVGASGDYNEQFF
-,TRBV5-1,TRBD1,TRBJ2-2,TGCGCCAGCAGCTCCCCGGGACAGGATCTTGGGGGGGAGCTGTTTTTT,CASSSPGQDLGGELFF
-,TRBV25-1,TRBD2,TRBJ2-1,TGTGCCAGCAGTGAATCTGTCCCGGGACTAGCGGGTTACAATGAGCAGTTCTTC,CASSESVPGLAGYNEQFF
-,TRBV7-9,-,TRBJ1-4,TGTGCCAGCAGCTTAGATGCGGGGACCAGGATTGAAAAACTGTTTTTT,CASSLDAGTRIEKLFF
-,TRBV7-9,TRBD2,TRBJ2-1,TGTGCCAGCAGACTAGCGGGAGGGGGGCATTACAATGAGCAGTTCTTC,CASRLAGGGHYNEQFF
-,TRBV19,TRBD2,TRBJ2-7,TGTGCCAGTAGTACGACTAGCGGGGGGGCCTACGAGCAGTACTTC,CASSTTSGGAYEQYF
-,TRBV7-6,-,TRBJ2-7,TGCGCCAGCAGCTTAAATTTGGGCGACTACGAGCAGTACTTC,CASSLNLGDYEQYF
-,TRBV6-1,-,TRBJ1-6,TGTGCCAGCAGGACATCCGGGACAAACTCCCTCCACTTT,CASRTSGTNSLHF
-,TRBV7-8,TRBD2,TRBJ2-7,TGTGCCAGCAGCTTAGGGGTAGCGGGGGGCCGCTACGAGCAGTACTTC,CASSLGVAGGRYEQYF
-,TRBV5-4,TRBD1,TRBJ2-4,TGTGCCAGCAGCTCGCCTGGACAGGGGGTTGGCAAAAACATTCAGTACTTC,CASSSPGQGVGKNIQYF
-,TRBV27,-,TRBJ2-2,TGTGCCAGCAGTTTATCTCCGCCGGCTAGCGTGAACACCGGGGAGCTGTTTTTT,CASSLSPPASVNTGELFF